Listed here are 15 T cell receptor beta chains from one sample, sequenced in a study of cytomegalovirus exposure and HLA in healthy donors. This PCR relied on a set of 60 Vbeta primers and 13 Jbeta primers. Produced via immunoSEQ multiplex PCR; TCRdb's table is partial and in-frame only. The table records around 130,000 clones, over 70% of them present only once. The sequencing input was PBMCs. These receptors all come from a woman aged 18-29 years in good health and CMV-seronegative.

The CDR3 loop reads CASSAPGSEVHEQYF. As DNA, the CDR3 is TGTGCCAGCAGTGCACCGGGTTCTGAAGTCCACGAGCAGTACTTC. The chain links TRBV25-1 to TRBJ2-7; D not resolved. CDR3 size: 15 residues. CDR1 and CDR2 from the germline V gene are MGHDK and SYGVNS. V lost 4 bases to trimming and J lost 5 bases, with 18 bases between them.

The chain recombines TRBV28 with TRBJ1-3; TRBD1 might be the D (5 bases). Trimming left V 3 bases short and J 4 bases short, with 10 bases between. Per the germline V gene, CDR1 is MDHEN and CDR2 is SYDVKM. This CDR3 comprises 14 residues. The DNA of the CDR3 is TGTGCCAGCAGTTTTACCAGGGCCGGAAACACCATATATTTT. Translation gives CASSFTRAGNTIYF.

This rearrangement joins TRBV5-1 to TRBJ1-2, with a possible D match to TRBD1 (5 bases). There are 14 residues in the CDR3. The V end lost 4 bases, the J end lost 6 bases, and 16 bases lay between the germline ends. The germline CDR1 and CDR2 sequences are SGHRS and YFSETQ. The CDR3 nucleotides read TGCGCCAGCAGCGGGGGACTCAGCGCCAATGGCTACACCTTC. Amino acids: CASSGGLSANGYTF.

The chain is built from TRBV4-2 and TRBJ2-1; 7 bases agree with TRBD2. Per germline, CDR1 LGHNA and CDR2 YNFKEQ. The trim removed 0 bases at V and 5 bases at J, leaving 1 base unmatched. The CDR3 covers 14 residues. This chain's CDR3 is CASSQEGGDNEQFF. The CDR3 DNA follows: TGTGCCAGCAGCCAAGAGGGAGGGGACAATGAGCAGTTCTTC.

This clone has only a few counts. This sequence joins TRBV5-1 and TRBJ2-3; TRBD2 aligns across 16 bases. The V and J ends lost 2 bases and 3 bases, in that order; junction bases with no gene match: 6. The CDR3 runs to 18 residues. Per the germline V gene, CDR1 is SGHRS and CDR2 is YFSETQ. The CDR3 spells CASSFVGLAGGSTDTQYF. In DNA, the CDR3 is TGCGCCAGCAGCTTTGTGGGACTAGCGGGAGGGTCGACAGATACGCAGTATTTT.

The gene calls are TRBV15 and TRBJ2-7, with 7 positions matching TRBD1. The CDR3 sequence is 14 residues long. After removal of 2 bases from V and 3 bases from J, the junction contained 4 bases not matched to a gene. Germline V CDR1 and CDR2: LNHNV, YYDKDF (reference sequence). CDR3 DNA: TGTGCCACCAGCAGAACCCGGGACAGCTACGAGCAGTACTTC. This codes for CATSRTRDSYEQYF.

In DNA, the CDR3 is TGCAGCGTTCTGACTAGCGGGACTTACGAGCAGTACTTC. As protein: CSVLTSGTYEQYF. V and J are TRBV29-1 and TRBJ2-7; 11 bases match TRBD2. The CDR3 contains 13 residues. Looked up from germline, CDR1 is SQVTM and CDR2 is ANQGSEA. The V segment lost 5 bases and the J segment 4 bases; nucleotides outside the gene matches: 4.

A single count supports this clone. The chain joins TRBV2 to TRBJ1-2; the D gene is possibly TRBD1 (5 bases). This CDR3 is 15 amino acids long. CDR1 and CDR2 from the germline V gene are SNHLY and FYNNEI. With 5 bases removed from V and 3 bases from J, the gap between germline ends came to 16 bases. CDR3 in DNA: TGTGCCAGCAGTCCGAAGCGAACAGGCGACTATGGCTACACCTTC. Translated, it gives CASSPKRTGDYGYTF.

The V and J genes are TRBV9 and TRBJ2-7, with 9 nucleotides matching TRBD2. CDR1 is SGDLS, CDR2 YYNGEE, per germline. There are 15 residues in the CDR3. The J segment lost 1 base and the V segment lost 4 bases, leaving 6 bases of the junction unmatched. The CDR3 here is CASSPQAGGSYEQYF. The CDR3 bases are TGTGCCAGCAGCCCCCAGGCGGGAGGGTCCTACGAGCAGTACTTC. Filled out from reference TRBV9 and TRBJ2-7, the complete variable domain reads DSGVTQTPKHLITATGQRVTLRCSPRSGDLSVYWYQQSLDQGLQFLIQYYNGEERAKGNILERFSAQQFPDLHSELNLSSLELGDSALYFCASSPQAGGSYEQYFGPGTRLTVT.

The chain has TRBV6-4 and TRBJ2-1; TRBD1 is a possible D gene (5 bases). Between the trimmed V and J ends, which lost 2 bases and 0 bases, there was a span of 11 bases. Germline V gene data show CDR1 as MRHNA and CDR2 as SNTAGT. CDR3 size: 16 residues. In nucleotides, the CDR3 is TGTGCCAGCAGTGACAGGGGCCACAGCTCCTACAATGAGCAGTTCTTC. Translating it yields CASSDRGHSSYNEQFF.

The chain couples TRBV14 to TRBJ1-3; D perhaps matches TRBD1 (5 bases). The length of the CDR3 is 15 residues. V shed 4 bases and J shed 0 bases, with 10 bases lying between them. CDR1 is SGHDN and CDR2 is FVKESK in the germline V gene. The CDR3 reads CASSRRGSSGNTIYF. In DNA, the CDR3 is TGTGCCAGCAGCCGGCGGGGGTCCTCTGGAAACACCATATATTTT.

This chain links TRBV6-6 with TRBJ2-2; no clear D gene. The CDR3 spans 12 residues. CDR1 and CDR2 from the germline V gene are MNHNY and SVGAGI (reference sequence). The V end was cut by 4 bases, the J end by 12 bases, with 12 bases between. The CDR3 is CASSSPTSQLFF. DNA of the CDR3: TGTGCCAGCAGTTCTCCGACAAGTCAGCTGTTTTTT.

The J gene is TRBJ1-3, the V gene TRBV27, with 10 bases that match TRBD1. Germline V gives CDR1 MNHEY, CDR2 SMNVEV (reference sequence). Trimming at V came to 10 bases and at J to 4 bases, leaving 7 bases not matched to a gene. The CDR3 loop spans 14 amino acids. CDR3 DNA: TGTGCCACCGCCGACAGGGGGCTCGGAAACACCATATATTTT. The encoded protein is CATADRGLGNTIYF.

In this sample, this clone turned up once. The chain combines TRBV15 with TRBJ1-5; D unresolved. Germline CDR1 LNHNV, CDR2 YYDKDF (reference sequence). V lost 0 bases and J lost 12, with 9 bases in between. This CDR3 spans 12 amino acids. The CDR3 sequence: CATSRDFGGQHF. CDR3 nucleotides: TGTGCCACCAGCAGAGATTTTGGAGGCCAGCATTTT.

CDR3 bases: TGTGCCAGCAGTGAGGGAGGAGGCCAAGAGACCCAGTACTTC. Protein: CASSEGGGQETQYF. V is TRBV6-4 and J is TRBJ2-5; D may be TRBD2 (6 bases). The V end was cut by 3 bases, the J end by 1 base, with 9 bases between. The germline CDR1 and CDR2 sequences are MRHNA and SNTAGT. This CDR3 is 14 amino acids long.